This T cell receptor beta chain emerged from a study of tumor-infiltrating lymphocytes in localized non-small cell lung cancer. About the study: The cohort mixed smokers and never-smokers, several histologies, and some post-neoadjuvant-chemotherapy samples. From each patient, both tumor and uninvolved lung, non-adjacent to tumor, were sampled.

Produced via immunoSEQ multiplex PCR; TCRdb's table is partial and in-frame only. This table holds more than 10,000 clones, approximately 85% found once. The CDR3 is made up of 13 amino acids. The germline V gene has CDR1 MNHEY and CDR2 SVGAGI. V lost 0 bases to trimming and J lost 8 bases, with 10 bases between them. Points from the study as a whole: Recurrence-free survival showed no association with tumor T-cell fraction. TCRbeta sequencing showed higher T cell infiltration in tumors than uninvolved lung.

Concerning this clone: The antigen is unknown.

This clonotype was sampled from a human donor with non-small cell lung cancer. The chain is built from TRBV6-5 and TRBJ1-2, with a weak D call TRBD1 (6 bases). Input material: lung tumor tissue. The CDR3 region has the DNA TGTGCCAGCAGTTACTCGGTTGGGGGCGGCTACACCTTC. This sequence encodes CASSYSVGGGYTF.